One sample yielded the 13 T cell receptor beta chains listed below, sequenced in a study of Ad26.COV2.S vaccination and SARS-CoV-2 variants (dated by TCRdb to about 2021). Preparation of the library involved the immunoSEQ multiplex PCR assay. TCRdb carries this immuneACCESS record with in-frame sequences only. Its versions omit some clonotypes, under half of them owing to an unresolved V gene in the studies checked, with the rest unexplained. Present in this sample are around 250,000 clones, roughly 85% of which were seen just once. Just under 3% of the sample lies in the top ten. This specimen's treatment or condition label, per the study, means: roughly 19 received Ad26.COV2.S at low or high dose, single or two shots; about 5 received placebo; per-sample allocation not given. For vaccine and placebo recipients, the sequenced repertoires came from samples collected on day 63 after the first injection.

Sequencing was performed on peripheral blood, taken in a trial of Ad26.COV2.S vaccine versus placebo. All receptors derive from a person aged 18 to 65 who received the Ad26.COV2.S COVID-19 vaccine or a placebo.

The V call is TRBV3-1 (or the pseudogene TRBV3-2), the J call TRBJ1-1; no clear D gene. The V end was cut by 3 bases, the J end by 1 base, with 9 bases between. This CDR3 has 14 residues. Germline-derived CDR1 and CDR2 are LGHDT and YNNKEL (reference sequence). The CDR3 reads CASSQVPWNTEAFF. The DNA for the CDR3 is TGTGCCAGCAGCCAGGTACCTTGGAACACTGAAGCTTTCTTT.

The chain joins TRBV15 to TRBJ2-5; 8 bases are a match to TRBD2. In germline, CDR1 is LNHNV, CDR2 YYDKDF (reference sequence). This CDR3 region has 13 residues. The trim removed 8 bases at V and 2 bases at J, leaving 4 bases unmatched. CDR3 DNA sequence: TGTGCCACCGGCGGGGGGCTTCAAGAGACCCAGTACTTC. It yields the protein CATGGGLQETQYF.

V is TRBV7-3 and J is TRBJ1-1, with 7 bases fitting TRBD1. This CDR3 has 13 amino acids. Per the germline V gene, CDR1 is SGHTA and CDR2 is FQGTGA. J lost 11 bases, V lost 1 base, and 7 bases had no gene match. CDR3 region: CASSLMPGGVAFF. The CDR3 coding sequence is TGTGCCAGCAGCTTAATGCCAGGGGGAGTCGCTTTCTTT.

V is TRBV10-2 and J is TRBJ2-5; D not resolved. CDR1 WSHSY and CDR2 SAAADI come from the germline V gene. Deletions cut 6 bases from V and 4 bases from J, with 12 bases between. CDR3 length: 13 amino acids. The CDR3 DNA reads TGCGCCAGCAGGGTCCTCACCCTAGAGACCCAGTACTTC. As protein: CASRVLTLETQYF.

V usage is TRBV14 and J usage is TRBJ2-3; 10 positions match TRBD1. Germline V lookup: CDR1 SGHDN, CDR2 FVKESK. After removal of 6 bases from V and 8 bases from J, the junction contained 5 bases not matched to a gene. The CDR3 extends over 13 amino acids. This CDR3 reads CASRPRDRGTQYF. The DNA of the CDR3 is TGTGCCAGCAGACCCCGGGACAGGGGTACGCAGTATTTT.

This clone was seen just once. The rearrangement joins TRBV11-3 to TRBJ2-7, with a weak D call TRBD1 (6 bases). The V end was cut by 2 bases, the J end by 3 bases, with 14 bases between. The length of the CDR3 is 15 residues. CDR1 is SGHNT and CDR2 is YENEEA in the germline V gene. The CDR3 sequence is CASSLYYGQNYEQYF. As DNA, the CDR3 is TGTGCCAGCAGCTTATATTACGGACAGAACTACGAGCAGTACTTC. Supplemented by reference TRBV11-3 and TRBJ2-7, the full variable domain reads EAGVVQSPRYKIIEKKQPVAFWCNPISGHNTLYWYLQNLGQGPELLIRYENEEAVDDSQLPKDRFSAERLKGVDSTLKIQPAELGDSAVYLCASSLYYGQNYEQYFGPGTRLTVT.

The rearrangement links TRBV11-2 to TRBJ2-7, with unresolved D. The V and J ends lost 2 bases and 2 bases respectively, with 10 bases between them. CDR1 is SGHAT and CDR2 is FQNNGV in the germline V gene. The CDR3 has 14 amino acids. The CDR3: CASSLRYGPYEQYV. CDR3 sequence (DNA): TGTGCCAGCAGCTTAAGATACGGGCCCTACGAGCAGTACGTC.

The chain employs TRBV5-1 and TRBJ2-5; the match to TRBD2 covers 9 bases. The CDR3 loop spans 15 amino acids. Germline V gives CDR1 SGHRS, CDR2 YFSETQ. With 1 base clipped from V and 4 bases from J, the junction kept 5 bases outside the gene matches. For the CDR3, the DNA is TGCGCCAGCAGCTTGATTAGCGGGAGTCGAGAGACCCAGTACTTC. As protein: CASSLISGSRETQYF.

J is TRBJ2-7 and V is TRBV29-1; the match to TRBD2 covers 11 bases. Trimming at V came to 7 bases and at J to 6 bases, leaving 17 bases not matched to a gene. The CDR3 runs 16 residues. Germline V CDR1 and CDR2: SQVTM, ANQGSEA. The CDR3 sequence: CSAEECLAGGPGEQYV. As DNA, the CDR3 is TGCAGCGCTGAGGAGTGTTTAGCGGGAGGGCCGGGCGAGCAGTACGTC.

CDR3 bases: TGTGCCAGCAGCTTCAATCCTACAGGGAATAATCAGCCCCAGCATTTT. Protein sequence: CASSFNPTGNNQPQHF. V gene TRBV7-8 combines with J gene TRBJ1-5, with TRBD1 as a possible D gene (6 bases). CDR3 length: 16 residues. From germline, CDR1 is SGHVS and CDR2 FQNEAQ. V lost 3 bases to trimming and J lost 4 bases, with 16 bases between them. The full variable domain, its missing parts supplied by reference TRBV7-8 and TRBJ1-5, is GAGVSQSPRYKVAKRGQDVALRCDPISGHVSLFWYQQALGQGPEFLTYFQNEAQLDKSGLPSDRFFAERPEGSVSTLKIQRTQQEDSAVYLCASSFNPTGNNQPQHFGDGTRLSIL.

This clone appeared once. V is TRBV9 and J is TRBJ2-3; 12 bases are shared with TRBD2. The V gene's germline CDR1 is SGDLS and CDR2 YYNGEE. The junction had 3 bases not matched to a gene; V was cut back by 1 base and J by 6 bases. There are 15 residues in the CDR3. The CDR3 DNA follows: TGTGCCAGCAGCGTATCGCTAGCGGGAGGGGATACGCAGTATTTT. This sequence encodes CASSVSLAGGDTQYF.

CDR3 sequence reads: CASSWGHGYTF. DNA for the CDR3: TGTGCCAGCAGCTGGGGCCATGGCTACACCTTC. The gene calls are TRBV7-9 and TRBJ1-2, with D maybe TRBD1 (5 bases). The germline CDR1 and CDR2 sequences are SEHNR and FQNEAQ (reference sequence). The V end lost 4 bases, the J end lost 6 bases, and 6 bases lay between the germline ends. There are 11 residues in the CDR3.

The chain uses TRBV19 and TRBJ2-3; D remains ambiguous. Germline V CDR1 and CDR2: LNHDA, SQIVND (reference sequence). Trimming left V 7 bases short and J 2 bases short, with 16 bases between. CDR3 size: 15 residues. This CDR3 reads CASTPKALYTDTQYF. As DNA, the CDR3 is TGTGCCAGTACCCCTAAGGCCCTCTACACAGATACGCAGTATTTT.